The 18 T cell receptor beta chains below all came from one sample that was sequenced in a study of control samples from healthy donors and cancer patients. Using immunoSEQ multiplex PCR, the repertoire was profiled, and TCRdb retains in-frame clones only, with some absent. The repertoire has 82,000 or so clones, over 90% of them found once; the top ten carry 4.8%. The sample comprised blood. Source of these receptors: a woman under 30 in good health.

In nucleotides, the CDR3 is TGTGCCAGCAGCTACGAGGCAGCAACTAATGAAAAACTGTTTTTT. The encoded protein is CASSYEAATNEKLFF. The J gene is TRBJ1-4, the V gene TRBV3-1 (or the pseudogene TRBV3-2); D is uncertain. The V end lost 5 bases, the J end lost 0 bases, and 10 bases lay between the germline ends. Germline CDR1 reads LGHDT; CDR2 reads YNNKEL (reference sequence). The CDR3 has 15 residues.

The chain employs TRBV6-4 and TRBJ2-3, with 8 positions matching TRBD2. Per germline, CDR1 MRHNA and CDR2 SNTAGT. The ends lost 11 bases at V and 2 bases at J; junction bases unmatched: 12. The CDR3 is 15 residues long. The CDR3 coding sequence is TGTGCCTCGAGCCGTAAAGCGGGAGACACAGATACGCAGTATTTT. Residues: CASSRKAGDTDTQYF.

This chain joins TRBV12-3 or TRBV12-4 and TRBJ2-7; D uncertain. V lost 4 bases, J lost 2 bases, and 9 bases lay in between. This CDR3 is built from 13 residues. The CDR3 coding sequence is TGTGCCAGCAGTTCGGGTGTTGCCTACGAGCAGTACTTC. Translating gives CASSSGVAYEQYF.

V is TRBV27 and J is TRBJ2-1; D is possibly TRBD2 (6 bases). V shed 5 bases and J shed 5 bases, with 16 bases lying between them. The length of the CDR3 is 15 residues. Germline V gene lookup returns CDR1 MNHEY and CDR2 SMNVEV (reference sequence). Here the CDR3 reads CASSRGLRAHNEQFF. CDR3 nucleotides: TGTGCCAGCAGTCGGGGGTTGCGGGCACACAATGAGCAGTTCTTC.

The rearrangement joins TRBV6-5 to TRBJ1-1, with no clear D. Germline CDR1 MNHEY, CDR2 SVGAGI. V was shortened by 2 bases and J by 11 bases, with 21 bases between the two germline ends. The CDR3 runs 15 residues. The CDR3 bases are TGTGCCAGCAGTTACGATTTGGGTTTTGGCCTCGGGGCTTTCTTT. It codes for CASSYDLGFGLGAFF.

The chain has TRBV18 and TRBJ1-6; TRBD1 aligns across 7 bases. Germline-derived CDR1 and CDR2 are KGHSH and LQKENI. This CDR3 has 15 amino acids. J gave up 9 bases and V 4 bases, and 9 bases lay outside the gene matches. CDR3 DNA sequence: TGTGCCAGCTCACTATACCAGGGGGGGAGTTCACCCCTCCACTTT. Its translation is CASSLYQGGSSPLHF.

V usage is TRBV6-4 and J usage is TRBJ2-3; 10 bases agree with TRBD2. CDR1 is MRHNA, CDR2 SNTAGT, per germline. The V gene end was trimmed by 3 bases and the J gene end by 6 bases; junction bases not matched to a gene: 6. The CDR3 length is 15 residues. The CDR3 DNA sequence: TGTGCCAGCAGTGAGGGTACTAGCGGGGCTGATACGCAGTATTTT. This encodes CASSEGTSGADTQYF.

The chain recombines TRBV28 with TRBJ2-2; D is possibly TRBD1 (6 bases). The V end lost 6 bases, the J end lost 4 bases, and 18 bases lay between the germline ends. This CDR3 is built from 16 residues. The germline CDR1 and CDR2 sequences are MDHEN and SYDVKM. DNA of the CDR3: TGTGCCAGCAGCCCCCCCAGGGGTTTTGGCACCGGGGAGCTGTTTTTT. Its protein is CASSPPRGFGTGELFF.

The chain recombines TRBV4-1 with TRBJ2-5, with D unclear. From germline, CDR1 is MGHRA and CDR2 YSYEKL. V shed 4 bases and J shed 5 bases, with 11 bases lying between them. This CDR3 is built from 13 residues. CDR3 in amino acids: CASSPAVGETQYF. The CDR3 DNA is TGCGCCAGCAGCCCCGCGGTTGGGGAGACCCAGTACTTC.

The chain uses TRBV5-4 and TRBJ2-3; 9 nucleotides align to TRBD2. This CDR3 has 17 residues. The J segment lost 0 bases and the V segment lost 2 bases, leaving 7 bases of the junction unmatched. Germline-derived CDR1 and CDR2 are SGHNT and YYREEE (reference sequence). CDR3 DNA: TGTGCCAGCAGCTTCCGGCGGGGGGGTTCTAGCACAGATACGCAGTATTTT. Protein product: CASSFRRGGSSTDTQYF.

The V call is TRBV28, the J call TRBJ1-5; unclear D gene. V was pared by 2 bases and J by 5 bases, with 19 bases between. The CDR3 runs to 17 residues. CDR1 and CDR2 from the germline V gene are MDHEN and SYDVKM. The CDR3 region is CASSLDTGPRYHQPQHF. For the CDR3, the DNA is TGTGCCAGCAGTTTAGACACCGGGCCTCGATACCATCAGCCCCAGCATTTT.

The count of this clone is one. The chain couples TRBV6-6 to TRBJ1-5; D may be TRBD1 (5 bases). CDR1 MNHNY and CDR2 SVGAGI come from the germline V gene (reference sequence). V lost 8 bases and J lost 4, with 15 bases in between. CDR3 length equals 14 residues. Here the CDR3 DNA reads TGTGCCAGCTTCGCCCAGGGCATGAATCAGCCCCAGCATTTT. It yields the protein CASFAQGMNQPQHF.

In regard to this clone: The sample contains more than one DNA sequence encoding this CDR3. This chain uses TRBV5-1 with TRBJ1-5; a weak D match, TRBD1 (6 bases). The CDR3 runs to 13 residues. Trimming cost V 0 bases and J 7 bases, with 8 bases left between them. Per the germline V gene, CDR1 is SGHRS and CDR2 is YFSETQ. In DNA form, the CDR3 reads TGCGCCAGCAGCTTGGAGGGGGGACAGCCCCAGCATTTT. It codes for CASSLEGGQPQHF. The full variable domain, in which reference TRBV5-1 and TRBJ1-5 provide the parts outside the CDR3, is KAGVTQTPRYLIKTRGQQVTLSCSPISGHRSVSWYQQTPGQGLQFLFEYFSETQRNKGNFPGRFSGRQFSNSRSEMNVSTLELGDSALYLCASSLEGGQPQHFGDGTRLSIL.

The J gene is TRBJ2-3, the V gene TRBV7-2, with 10 bases that match TRBD2. The CDR3 has 18 residues. With 2 bases clipped from V and 1 base from J, the junction kept 9 bases outside the gene matches. From germline, CDR1 is SGHTA and CDR2 FQGNSA. The CDR3 here is CASSLMPSGSSGTDTQYF. As DNA, the CDR3 is TGTGCCAGCAGCTTAATGCCTAGCGGGAGCTCTGGCACAGATACGCAGTATTTT.

The rearrangement links TRBV6-1 to TRBJ1-2; perhaps TRBD1 as D (5 bases). Trimming took 3 bases from V and 8 from J, leaving 22 bases between them. The germline V gene has CDR1 MNHNS and CDR2 SASEGT. This CDR3 is 16 amino acids long. The CDR3 loop reads CASSDEIRGDSSGYTF. The CDR3 DNA sequence: TGTGCCAGCAGTGATGAAATTCGGGGGGACTCCTCGGGCTACACCTTC.

The chain joins TRBV6-5 to TRBJ1-3; 7 bases are a match to TRBD1. Germline V gives CDR1 MNHEY, CDR2 SVGAGI. The CDR3 is 14 residues long. J was trimmed by 2 bases and V by 7 bases; bases with no gene match: 5. The CDR3 nucleotides read TGTGCCAGCAAAACAGGGGAAACTGGAAACACCATATATTTT. It translates to CASKTGETGNTIYF.

The CDR3 protein is CASSINRDHEQYF. The CDR3 region has the DNA TGTGCCAGCAGCATTAACAGGGACCACGAGCAGTACTTC. The rearrangement joins TRBV9 to TRBJ2-7; D perhaps matches TRBD1 (6 bases). The germline gives CDR1 SGDLS, CDR2 YYNGEE. The CDR3 totals 13 residues. V dropped 4 bases and J dropped 5 bases, with 13 bases sitting between them.

CDR3 loop: CASSLAGSGGYNEQFF. For the CDR3, the DNA is TGTGCCAGCAGTTTAGCGGGGTCGGGAGGCTACAATGAGCAGTTCTTC. The chain recombines TRBV28 with TRBJ2-1; 7 bases are a match to TRBD2. V was pared by 2 bases and J by 3 bases, with 7 bases of the junction left unmatched. The CDR3 runs 16 residues. CDR1 MDHEN and CDR2 SYDVKM come from the germline V gene.